The rows below give T cell receptor beta chains drawn from one sample of a study of cytomegalovirus exposure and HLA in healthy donors. Sequencing was performed with immunoSEQ multiplex PCR; in TCRdb, only in-frame clones are kept and a portion is missing. The repertoire holds approximately 290,000 clones, with 75% to 85% as singletons. Material for sequencing was PBMCs. The receptors come from a girl aged 2-10 years in good health and CMV-seronegative. Each CDR3 is given with its conserved first and last residue.

TRBV19	TRBJ2-6	CASSIEKWASGANVLTF
TRBV7-3	TRBJ2-7	CASSLIAGSSYEQYF
TRBV9	TRBJ2-5	CASSGQPGETQYF
TRBV19	TRBJ2-7	CASTPSSLSYEQYF
TRBV7-9	TRBJ2-1	CASTTTSGRAREQFF
TRBV4-1	TRBJ1-1	CASSFQTEAFF
TRBV29-1	TRBJ1-2	CSVDMFGGNYGYTF
TRBV30	TRBJ1-5	CAWSAGQKDQPQHF
TRBV2	TRBJ2-6	CASSEALPGALSGANVLTF
TRBV28	TRBJ1-6	CASSSPPHQDSPLHF
TRBV5-4	TRBJ2-5	CASSWGGRGLQETQYF
TRBV15	TRBJ2-3	CATSRGASGRAWGTDTQYF
TRBV28	TRBJ2-1	CASALAGHEQFF
TRBV7-2	TRBJ2-5	CASSAKPTEAQETQYF
TRBV29-1	TRBJ1-1	CSVTVGQVNTEAFF
TRBV19	TRBJ1-3	CASTLSGGSGNTIYF
TRBV9	TRBJ1-4	CASSEEGGTNEKLFF
TRBV5-1	TRBJ2-1	CASSLATENEQFF
TRBV9	TRBJ2-7	CASSVGQVPYEQYF
TRBV4-1	TRBJ2-1	CASSQESQGVRYNEQFF
TRBV30	TRBJ1-3	CASRTGFFSGNTIYF
TRBV7-2	TRBJ1-5	CASSRTLSNQPQHF
TRBV5-4	TRBJ1-1	CASSPIFWDRGNTEAFF
TRBV18	TRBJ2-1	CASSPGSYEQFF
TRBV11-2	TRBJ1-4	CASSLEPGQYNEKLFF
TRBV2	TRBJ1-2	CASTPPSGNLGVGGYTF
TRBV6-5	TRBJ1-2	CASSYARVGSGYTF
TRBV2	TRBJ1-1	CASRERTGRTEAFF
TRBV2	TRBJ2-7	CASRPISGDVTYEQYF
TRBV27	TRBJ2-1	CASSLTGWGIEQFF
TRBV5-1	TRBJ1-6	CASSFPDSPLHF
TRBV6-5	TRBJ1-5	CASSKGGGNQPQHF
TRBV7-8	TRBJ2-7	CASSSGLAGGLEQYF
TRBV2	TRBJ2-1	CAERGGAYNEQFF
TRBV10-3	TRBJ2-1	CAISERGLAGAGYNEQFF
TRBV11-2	TRBJ2-3	CASSDTNTDTQYF
TRBV9	TRBJ2-7	CASSVGSGTSIYEQYF
TRBV7-9	TRBJ2-3	CASSPGTSGTDTQYF
TRBV6-1	TRBJ2-1	CASSEPKGGSYNEQFF
TRBV6-5	TRBJ2-1	CASSVGRSYNEQFF
TRBV5-4	TRBJ1-2	CASSSGTIDYGYTF
TRBV6-1	TRBJ1-5	CASTRGGGYQPQHF
TRBV9	TRBJ1-1	CASSAREEGNTEAFF
TRBV19	TRBJ1-5	CASSSIQGRGYQPQHF
TRBV11-2	TRBJ1-1	CASSLNPDTEAFF
TRBV28	TRBJ2-7	CASSFRVGVCEQYF
TRBV6-1	TRBJ2-1	CASSEAPRVVGFF
TRBV18	TRBJ2-5	CASSPRQQETQYF
TRBV6-5	TRBJ1-2	CATRGVSGYNYGYTF
TRBV7-9	TRBJ2-1	CASSLSALNEQFF
TRBV7-2	TRBJ1-1	CASSPALRDRGYMNTEAFF
TRBV6-1	TRBJ2-5	CASTRGAQYF
TRBV5-4	TRBJ2-3	CASSAPTRQRPDTQYF
TRBV10-1	TRBJ2-2	CASNWGLGTGELFF
TRBV9	TRBJ1-6	CASSVVQYNSPLHF
TRBV10-3	TRBJ2-3	CAISETGADTQYF
TRBV9	TRBJ2-3	CASSVRGSGRPTDTQYF
TRBV4-1	TRBJ1-3	CASSQERQGANGNTIYF
TRBV5-5	TRBJ2-5	CASSPAGETQYF